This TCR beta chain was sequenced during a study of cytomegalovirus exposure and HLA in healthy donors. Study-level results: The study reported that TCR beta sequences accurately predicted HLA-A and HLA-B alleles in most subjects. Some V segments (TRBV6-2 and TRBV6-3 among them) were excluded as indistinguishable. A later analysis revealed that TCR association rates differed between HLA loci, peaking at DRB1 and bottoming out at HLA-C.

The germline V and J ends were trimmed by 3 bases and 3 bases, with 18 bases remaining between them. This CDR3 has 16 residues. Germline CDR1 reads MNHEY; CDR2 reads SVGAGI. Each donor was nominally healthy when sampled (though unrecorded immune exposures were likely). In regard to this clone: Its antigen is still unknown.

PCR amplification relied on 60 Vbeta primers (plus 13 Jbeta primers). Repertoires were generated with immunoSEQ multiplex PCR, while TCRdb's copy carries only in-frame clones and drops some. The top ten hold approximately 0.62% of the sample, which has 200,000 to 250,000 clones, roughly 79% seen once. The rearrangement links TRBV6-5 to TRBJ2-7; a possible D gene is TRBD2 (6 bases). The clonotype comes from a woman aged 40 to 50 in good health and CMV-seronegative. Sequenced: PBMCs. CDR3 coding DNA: TGTGCCAGCAGTTATGGCCCGAGGTGGGGGGACTACGAGCAGTACTTC. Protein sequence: CASSYGPRWGDYEQYF.